This TCR beta chain was identified during a study of control samples from healthy donors and cancer patients. CDR1 is MDHEN, CDR2 SYDVKM, per germline. The J segment lost 8 bases and the V segment lost 6 bases, leaving 11 bases of the junction unmatched. The CDR3 loop spans 14 amino acids. Profiled with immunoSEQ multiplex PCR; TCRdb holds only in-frame clones, not every one. Altogether 100,000 or so clones are present, roughly nine tenths being singletons, with the ten largest covering 0.95% to 1.5%. This clone was recorded only once. The sample taken for sequencing was blood. The sequence was obtained from a woman aged 45-60 years in good health. The rearrangement uses TRBV28 and TRBJ1-2, with 8 bases aligning to TRBD1. CDR3 nucleotides: TGTGCCAGCAGCCTCGGCCAGGGGGCGTTGGGCTACACCTTC. Protein sequence: CASSLGQGALGYTF.